The clone carrying this T cell receptor beta chain was counted once. What it binds is not known. Profiled with immunoSEQ multiplex PCR; TCRdb holds only in-frame clones, not every one. This sample yields tens of thousands of clones, of which 84% are seen a single time; roughly 10% belongs to the top ten. This sample is part of a study of early stage breast cancer tumors. Study findings and constraints: Compared with adjacent normal breast tissue, tumors showed roughly 2.4-fold greater T cell density and higher clonality.

The CDR3 has 17 amino acids. The V and J ends lost 1 base and 0 bases, in that order; junction bases with no gene match: 7. The germline gives CDR1 KGHSH, CDR2 LQKENI. The origin of this receptor is a person in their fifties or sixties with breast cancer. What was sequenced was blood. The rearrangement links TRBV18 to TRBJ2-3; 7 bases are a match to TRBD2. CDR3 DNA: TGTGCCAGCTCACCACTGCGACTAGCCTCTAGCACAGATACGCAGTATTTT. Translating gives CASSPLRLASSTDTQYF.